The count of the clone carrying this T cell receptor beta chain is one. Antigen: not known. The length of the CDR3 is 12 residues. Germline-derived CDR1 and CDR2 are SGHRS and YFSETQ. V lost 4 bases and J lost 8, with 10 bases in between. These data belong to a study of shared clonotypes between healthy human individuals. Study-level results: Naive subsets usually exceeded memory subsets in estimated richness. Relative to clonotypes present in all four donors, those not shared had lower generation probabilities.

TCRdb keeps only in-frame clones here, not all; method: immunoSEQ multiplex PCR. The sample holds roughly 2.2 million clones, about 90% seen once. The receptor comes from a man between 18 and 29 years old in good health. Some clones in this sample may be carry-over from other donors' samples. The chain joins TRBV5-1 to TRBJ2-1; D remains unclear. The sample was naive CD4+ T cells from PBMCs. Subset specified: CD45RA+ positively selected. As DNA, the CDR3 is TGCGCCAGCAGCCCCGACATCCATGAGCAGTTCTTC. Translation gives CASSPDIHEQFF.